A selection of T cell receptor beta chains follows, all from one sample in a study of graft-versus-host responses after intestinal transplantation. Method: immunoSEQ multiplex PCR; TCRdb's copy keeps in-frame clones and lacks some. The sample lists 90,000 to 150,000 clones, 85% to 95% occurring once. No cognate antigen is known for these TCRs. The source material was unstimulated CD8+ T cells sorted from spleen or lymph node cells, sampled before intestinal transplant. The source of these receptors is a human donor who received an intestinal transplant. CDR3s include the opening cysteine and the closing phenylalanine or tryptophan. The order of the fields is CDR3 protein, CDR3 DNA, J gene, clone size, V gene, D gene. The D gene is left open where the match is weak. Some rows mark clone size as missing; the rest say once, few, many or name a class of expanded clone.

CASSWQPNQPQHF | TGTGCCAGTAGTTGGCAGCCCAATCAGCCCCAGCATTTT | TRBJ1-5 | - | TRBV19 | -
CASSLSGRAYNEQFF | TGTGCCAGCAGCCTCAGCGGGAGGGCATACAATGAGCAGTTCTTC | TRBJ2-1 | - | TRBV27 | TRBD2
CASSDLVRDDGHEQYF | TGTGCCAGCAGTGATTTGGTCAGAGACGACGGGCACGAGCAGTACTTC | TRBJ2-7 | - | TRBV2 | -
CASSALYRGTEAFF | TGTGCCAGCAGTGCCCTCTACAGGGGGACTGAAGCTTTCTTT | TRBJ1-1 | - | TRBV28 | TRBD1
CASSASGRVNTGELFF | TGTGCCAGCAGCGCTAGCGGGAGGGTGAACACCGGGGAGCTGTTTTTT | TRBJ2-2 | once | TRBV9 | TRBD2
CASSFGGLRDTEAFF | TGTGCCAGCAGCTTCGGAGGGCTTCGGGACACTGAAGCTTTCTTT | TRBJ1-1 | - | TRBV28 | -
CASSLAGLADTDTQYF | TGTGCCAGCAGCTTGGCCGGACTAGCGGACACAGATACGCAGTATTTT | TRBJ2-3 | - | TRBV5-6 | TRBD2
CAWMVEEYEAFF | TGTGCCTGGATGGTCGAAGAATATGAAGCTTTCTTT | TRBJ1-1 | - | TRBV30 | -
CASNSGSMNEQFF | TGTGCCAGTAATAGCGGGAGTATGAATGAGCAGTTCTTC | TRBJ2-1 | - | TRBV9 | TRBD2
CAPQLRDRGPGNTIYF | TGTGCCCCCCAACTTCGGGACAGGGGCCCTGGAAACACCATATATTTT | TRBJ1-3 | - | TRBV7-9 | TRBD1
CAWSTTSSDGEQYF | TGTGCCTGGAGCACTACTTCCTCGGATGGCGAGCAGTACTTC | TRBJ2-7 | - | TRBV30 | -
CASSQDSGSNTEAFF | TGCGCCAGCAGCCAAGATTCAGGTTCGAACACTGAAGCTTTCTTT | TRBJ1-1 | - | TRBV4-3 | -
CASSEAPAGDRYF | TGTGCCAGCAGTGAAGCTCCGGCCGGTGATAGGTACTTC | TRBJ2-7 | - | TRBV6-5 | -
CASSSYITQGAAEADTQYF | TGTGCCAGCAGCTCATATATTACACAGGGGGCGGCGGAGGCTGATACGCAGTATTTT | TRBJ2-3 | - | TRBV5-4 | TRBD1
CASSVVAGNTDTQYF | TGTGCCAGCAGCGTAGTTGCTGGTAACACAGATACGCAGTATTTT | TRBJ2-3 | few | TRBV9 | -
CASSPDGDEQFF | TGTGCCAGCAGCCCGGATGGGGATGAGCAGTTCTTC | TRBJ2-1 | - | TRBV7-6 | -
CASSPGQGKYNEQFF | TGTGCCAGCAGCCCTGGACAGGGGAAATACAATGAGCAGTTCTTC | TRBJ2-1 | once | TRBV6-5 | TRBD1
CASSSPAGGPLDNEQFF | TGTGCCAGCAGCTCACCAGCGGGAGGGCCTCTCGACAATGAGCAGTTCTTC | TRBJ2-1 | - | TRBV7-8 | TRBD2
CASSPEGQWADTQYF | TGTGCCAGCAGCCCAGAGGGGCAGTGGGCAGATACGCAGTATTTT | TRBJ2-3 | - | TRBV9 | -
CASSEWGYEQYF | TGTGCCAGCAGTGAATGGGGTTACGAGCAGTACTTC | TRBJ2-7 | - | TRBV25-1 | -
CATSREAGVGRNEQFF | TGTGCCACCAGCAGAGAGGCGGGAGTGGGTAGGAATGAGCAGTTCTTC | TRBJ2-1 | - | TRBV15 | TRBD2
CASSLAEWETQHF | TGTGCCAGCAGTTTGGCCGAGTGGGAGACCCAGCACTTC | TRBJ2-5 | - | TRBV27 | -
CASSATSSSYEQYF | TGTGCCAGCAGCGCAACTAGCAGTAGCTACGAGCAGTACTTC | TRBJ2-7 | - | TRBV5-6 | -
CASSQVESGTGNQPQHF | TGCGCCAGCAGCCAAGTAGAATCAGGGACTGGCAATCAGCCCCAGCATTTT | TRBJ1-5 | - | TRBV4-1 | -
CASSPWGSTDTQYF | TGTGCCAGCAGCCCCTGGGGAAGCACAGATACGCAGTATTTT | TRBJ2-3 | - | TRBV9 | -
CASSRTSGRWEQYF | TGTGCCAGCTCGAGGACTAGCGGGAGGTGGGAGCAGTACTTC | TRBJ2-7 | - | TRBV27 | TRBD2
CASRSTGTDYEQYF | TGTGCCAGCAGATCTACGGGGACCGACTACGAGCAGTACTTC | TRBJ2-7 | - | TRBV13 | -
CASSPQGGEQYF | TGTGCCAGCAGCCCGCAGGGCGGCGAGCAGTACTTC | TRBJ2-7 | few | TRBV7-3 | -
CASSAVTSGTYNEQFF | TGTGCCAGCAGCGCCGTTACTAGCGGAACCTACAATGAGCAGTTCTTC | TRBJ2-1 | once | TRBV9 | TRBD2
CASSWTSGASTDTQYF | TGTGCCAGCAGTTGGACGTCGGGAGCTAGCACAGATACGCAGTATTTT | TRBJ2-3 | - | TRBV28 | -
CASSLSSPDHHTDTQYF | TGTGCCAGCAGTTTATCATCTCCGGACCACCACACAGATACGCAGTATTTT | TRBJ2-3 | - | TRBV27 | -
CASSLLGANWGYSPLHF | TGCGCCAGCAGCTTGTTGGGGGCCAATTGGGGCTATTCACCCCTCCACTTT | TRBJ1-6 | - | TRBV5-1 | -
CASSWTSGSYEQYF | TGTGCCAGCAGCTGGACTAGCGGGAGTTACGAGCAGTACTTC | TRBJ2-7 | - | TRBV7-2 | TRBD2
CASSRQGVRDEQYF | TGTGCCAGTAGCCGCCAAGGGGTCCGGGACGAGCAGTACTTC | TRBJ2-7 | - | TRBV19 | -
CASRFIQGNYGYTF | TGTGCCAGCAGGTTTATACAGGGGAACTATGGCTACACCTTC | TRBJ1-2 | - | TRBV11-2 | TRBD1
CASRDSGTGMNTEAFF | TGTGCCAGCAGGGACTCCGGGACAGGTATGAACACTGAAGCTTTCTTT | TRBJ1-1 | - | TRBV2 | TRBD1
CASRPGVGELFF | TGCGCCAGCAGGCCCGGGGTCGGGGAGCTGTTTTTT | TRBJ2-2 | - | TRBV5-1 | -
CASSYLAGDEQYF | TGTGCCAGCAGTTACCTAGCTGGGGACGAGCAGTACTTC | TRBJ2-7 | - | TRBV27 | -
CASSGQDYEQYF | TGTGCCAGCAGTGGTCAGGACTACGAGCAGTACTTC | TRBJ2-7 | - | TRBV25-1 | -
CASSPAGETEAFF | TGTGCCAGCAGCCCCGCAGGGGAGACTGAAGCTTTCTTT | TRBJ1-1 | once | TRBV16 | -
CASSSPVRTGPVTEAFF | TGTGCCAGCAGTTCACCTGTCCGGACAGGGCCGGTAACTGAAGCTTTCTTT | TRBJ1-1 | - | TRBV28 | TRBD1
CASSLKLAGLFNEQFF | TGTGCCAGCAGCTTAAAACTAGCGGGTCTATTTAATGAGCAGTTCTTC | TRBJ2-1 | - | TRBV7-9 | TRBD2
CASGYTGSNQPQHF | TGTGCCAGCGGTTATACGGGAAGCAATCAGCCCCAGCATTTT | TRBJ1-5 | - | TRBV27 | -
CAISEERGAYPEYGYTF | TGTGCCATCAGTGAGGAAAGGGGGGCGTACCCTGAATATGGCTACACCTTC | TRBJ1-2 | - | TRBV10-3 | -
CASTRVWEGTYEQYF | TGTGCCAGCACCCGAGTATGGGAGGGGACCTACGAGCAGTACTTC | TRBJ2-7 | once | TRBV5-4 | TRBD2
CASSFLGVYEQYF | TGTGCCAGCAGTTTTCTGGGGGTTTACGAGCAGTACTTC | TRBJ2-7 | - | TRBV27 | -
CASSQDLGLAGVQETQYF | TGCGCCAGCAGCCAAGATCTTGGGCTAGCGGGAGTCCAAGAGACCCAGTACTTC | TRBJ2-5 | - | TRBV4-1 | TRBD2
CASSPLQGLAETQYF | TGTGCCAGCAGCCCCCTCCAGGGTCTGGCGGAGACCCAGTACTTC | TRBJ2-5 | - | TRBV7-9 | -
CASSRAKAGSYNEQFF | TGCGCCAGCAGCCGCGCGAAGGCGGGCTCCTACAATGAGCAGTTCTTC | TRBJ2-1 | - | TRBV4-1 | -
CASSLQTGDNEQFF | TGCGCCAGCAGTTTGCAGACAGGGGACAATGAGCAGTTCTTC | TRBJ2-1 | - | TRBV23-1 | TRBD1
CASSHLPGEQYF | TGTGCCAGCAGTCACCTACCGGGGGAGCAGTACTTC | TRBJ2-7 | - | TRBV27 | -
CASRRLATYEQYF | TGTGCCAGCAGACGACTAGCCACCTACGAGCAGTACTTC | TRBJ2-7 | - | TRBV28 | TRBD2
CASSLGQGYNEQFF | TGCGCCAGCAGCTTGGGACAGGGCTACAATGAGCAGTTCTTC | TRBJ2-1 | - | TRBV5-1 | TRBD1